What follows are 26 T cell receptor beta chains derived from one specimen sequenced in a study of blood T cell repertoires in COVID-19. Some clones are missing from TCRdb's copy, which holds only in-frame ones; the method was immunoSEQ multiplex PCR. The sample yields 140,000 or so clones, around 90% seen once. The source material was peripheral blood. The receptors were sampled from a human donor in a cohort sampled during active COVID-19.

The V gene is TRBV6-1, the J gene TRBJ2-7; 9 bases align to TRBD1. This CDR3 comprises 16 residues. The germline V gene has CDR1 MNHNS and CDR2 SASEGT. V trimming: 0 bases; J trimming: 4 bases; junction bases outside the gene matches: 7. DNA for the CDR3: TGTGCCAGCAGTGAAGCGAAGACAGGGGGAAGGTACGAGCAGTACTTC. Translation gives CASSEAKTGGRYEQYF.

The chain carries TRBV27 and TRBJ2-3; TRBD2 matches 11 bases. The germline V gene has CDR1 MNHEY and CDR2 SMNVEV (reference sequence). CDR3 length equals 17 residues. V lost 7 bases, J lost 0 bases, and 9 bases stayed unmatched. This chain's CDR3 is CASTPGLAGSSTDTQYF. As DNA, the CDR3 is TGTGCCAGCACGCCAGGACTAGCGGGTTCTAGCACAGATACGCAGTATTTT.

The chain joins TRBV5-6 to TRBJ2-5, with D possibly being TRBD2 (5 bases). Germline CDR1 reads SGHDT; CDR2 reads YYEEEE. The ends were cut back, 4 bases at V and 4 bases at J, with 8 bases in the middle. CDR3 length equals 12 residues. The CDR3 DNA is TGTGCCAGCAGCCGAGGGCGAGAGACCCAGTACTTC. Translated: CASSRGRETQYF.

CDR3 loop: CASSTGGSGANVLTF. The CDR3 DNA is TGTGCCAGCTCAACAGGGGGTTCTGGGGCCAACGTCCTGACTTTC. The V gene is TRBV18, the J gene TRBJ2-6; TRBD1 matches 8 bases. V gave up 5 bases and J gave up 1 base; unmatched junction bases: 1. The CDR3 is 15 amino acids. CDR1 is KGHSH and CDR2 is LQKENI in the germline V gene. The entire variable domain, with the rest obtained from reference TRBV18 and TRBJ2-6, is as follows: NAGVMQNPRHLVRRRGQEARLRCSPMKGHSHVYWYRQLPEEGLKFMVYLQKENIIDESGMPKERFSAEFPKEGPSILRIQQVVRGDSAAYFCASSTGGSGANVLTFGAGSRLTVL.

CDR3 nucleotides: TGTGCCAGCAGTTCGCTAGGACAGGGGGAGGGTGAAAAACTGTTTTTT. This gives the protein CASSSLGQGEGEKLFF. V gene TRBV27 combines with J gene TRBJ1-4; TRBD1 matches 10 bases. The CDR3 runs to 16 residues. CDR1 and CDR2 from the germline V gene are MNHEY and SMNVEV (reference sequence). After removal of 4 bases from V and 7 bases from J, the junction contained 9 bases not matched to a gene.

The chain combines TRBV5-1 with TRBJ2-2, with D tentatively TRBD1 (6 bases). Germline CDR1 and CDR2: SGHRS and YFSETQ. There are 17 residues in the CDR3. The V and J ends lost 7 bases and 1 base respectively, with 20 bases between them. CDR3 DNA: TGCGCCAGCCTCAGAAATCCGGGACAATGGAACACCGGGGAGCTGTTTTTT. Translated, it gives CASLRNPGQWNTGELFF. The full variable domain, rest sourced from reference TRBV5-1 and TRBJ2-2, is KAGVTQTPRYLIKTRGQQVTLSCSPISGHRSVSWYQQTPGQGLQFLFEYFSETQRNKGNFPGRFSGRQFSNSRSEMNVSTLELGDSALYLCASLRNPGQWNTGELFFGEGSRLTVL.

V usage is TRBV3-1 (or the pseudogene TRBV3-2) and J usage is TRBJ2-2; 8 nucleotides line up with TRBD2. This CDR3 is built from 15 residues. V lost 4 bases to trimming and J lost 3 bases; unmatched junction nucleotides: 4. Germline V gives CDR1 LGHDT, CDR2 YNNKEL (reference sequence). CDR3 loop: CASSRGGRDTGELFF. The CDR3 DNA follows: TGTGCCAGCAGCCGCGGGGGGCGGGACACCGGGGAGCTGTTTTTT.

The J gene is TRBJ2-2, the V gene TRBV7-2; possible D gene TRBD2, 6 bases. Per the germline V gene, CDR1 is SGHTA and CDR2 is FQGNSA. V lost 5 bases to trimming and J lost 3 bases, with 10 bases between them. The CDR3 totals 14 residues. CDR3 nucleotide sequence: TGTGCCAGCAGCGACGGGAGATACACCGGGGAGCTGTTTTTT. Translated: CASSDGRYTGELFF.

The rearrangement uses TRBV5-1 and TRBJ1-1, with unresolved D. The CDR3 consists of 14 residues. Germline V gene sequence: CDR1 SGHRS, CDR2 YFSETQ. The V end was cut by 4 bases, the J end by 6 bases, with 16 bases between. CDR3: CASSVPDISSEAFF. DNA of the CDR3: TGCGCCAGCAGCGTCCCCGACATCTCTTCTGAAGCTTTCTTT.

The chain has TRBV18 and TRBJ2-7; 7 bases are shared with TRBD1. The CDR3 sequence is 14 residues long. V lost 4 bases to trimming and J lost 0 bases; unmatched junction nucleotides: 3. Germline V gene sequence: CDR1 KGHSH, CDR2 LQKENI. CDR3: CASSLTGVSYEQYF. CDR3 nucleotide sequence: TGTGCCAGCTCACTCACAGGGGTCTCCTACGAGCAGTACTTC.

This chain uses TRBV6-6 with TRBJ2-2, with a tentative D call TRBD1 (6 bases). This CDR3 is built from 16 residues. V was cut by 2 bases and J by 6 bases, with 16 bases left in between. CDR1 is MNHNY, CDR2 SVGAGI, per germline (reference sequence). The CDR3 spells CASSYPPGVKAGELFF. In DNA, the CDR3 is TGTGCCAGCAGTTACCCCCCAGGGGTAAAAGCCGGGGAGCTGTTTTTT.

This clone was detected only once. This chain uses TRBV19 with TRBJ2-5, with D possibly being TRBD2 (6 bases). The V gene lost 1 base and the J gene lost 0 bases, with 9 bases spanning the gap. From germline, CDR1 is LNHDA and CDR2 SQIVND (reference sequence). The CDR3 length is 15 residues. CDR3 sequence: CASSIVGGYQETQYF. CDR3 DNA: TGTGCCAGTAGTATAGTCGGAGGGTACCAAGAGACCCAGTACTTC.

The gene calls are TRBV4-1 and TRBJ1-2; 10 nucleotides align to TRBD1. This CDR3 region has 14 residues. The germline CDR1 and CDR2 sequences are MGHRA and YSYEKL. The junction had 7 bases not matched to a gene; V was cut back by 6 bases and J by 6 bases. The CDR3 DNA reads TGCGCCAGCAGTGCCGACAGGGGGCTTGATGGCTACACCTTC. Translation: CASSADRGLDGYTF.

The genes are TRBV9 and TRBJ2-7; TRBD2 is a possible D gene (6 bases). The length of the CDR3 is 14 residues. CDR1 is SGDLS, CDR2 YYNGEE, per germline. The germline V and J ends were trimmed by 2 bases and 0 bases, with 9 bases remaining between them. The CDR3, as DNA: TGTGCCAGCAGCGTCTCGACTAGCTCCTACGAGCAGTACTTC. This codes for CASSVSTSSYEQYF. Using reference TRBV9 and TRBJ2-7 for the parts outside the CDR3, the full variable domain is DSGVTQTPKHLITATGQRVTLRCSPRSGDLSVYWYQQSLDQGLQFLIQYYNGEERAKGNILERFSAQQFPDLHSELNLSSLELGDSALYFCASSVSTSSYEQYFGPGTRLTVT.

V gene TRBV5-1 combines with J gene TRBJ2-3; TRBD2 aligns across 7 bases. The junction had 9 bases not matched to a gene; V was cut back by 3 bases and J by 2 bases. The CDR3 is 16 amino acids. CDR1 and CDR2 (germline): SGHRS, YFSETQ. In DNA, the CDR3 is TGCGCCAGCAGCTCGGGCCCGGGACTAAACACAGATACGCAGTATTTT. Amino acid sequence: CASSSGPGLNTDTQYF.

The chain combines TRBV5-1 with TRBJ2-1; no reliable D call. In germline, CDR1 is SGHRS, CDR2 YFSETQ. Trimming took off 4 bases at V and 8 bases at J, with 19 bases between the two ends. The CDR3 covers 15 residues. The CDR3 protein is CASSRFSASSDEQFF. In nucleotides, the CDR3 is TGCGCCAGCAGCCGTTTCTCGGCCTCAAGCGATGAGCAGTTCTTC. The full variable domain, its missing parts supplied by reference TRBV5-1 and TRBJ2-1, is KAGVTQTPRYLIKTRGQQVTLSCSPISGHRSVSWYQQTPGQGLQFLFEYFSETQRNKGNFPGRFSGRQFSNSRSEMNVSTLELGDSALYLCASSRFSASSDEQFFGPGTRLTVL.

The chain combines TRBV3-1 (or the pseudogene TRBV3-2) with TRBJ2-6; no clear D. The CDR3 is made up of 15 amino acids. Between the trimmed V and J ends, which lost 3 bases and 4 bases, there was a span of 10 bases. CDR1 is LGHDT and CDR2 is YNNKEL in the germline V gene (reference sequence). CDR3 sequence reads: CASSQSTRGANVLTF. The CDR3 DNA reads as TGTGCCAGCAGCCAGTCTACTCGGGGGGCCAACGTCCTGACTTTC.

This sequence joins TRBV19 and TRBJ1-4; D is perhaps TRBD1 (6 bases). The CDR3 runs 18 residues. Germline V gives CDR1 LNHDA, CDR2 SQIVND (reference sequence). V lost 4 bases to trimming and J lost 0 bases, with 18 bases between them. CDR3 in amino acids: CASSNPRSGDATNEKLFF. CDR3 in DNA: TGTGCCAGTAGTAACCCCCGCTCAGGGGATGCAACTAATGAAAAACTGTTTTTT.

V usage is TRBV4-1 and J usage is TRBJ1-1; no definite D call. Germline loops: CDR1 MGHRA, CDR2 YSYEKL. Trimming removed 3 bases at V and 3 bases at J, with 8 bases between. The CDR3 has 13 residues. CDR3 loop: CASSQSVDTEAFF. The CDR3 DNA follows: TGCGCCAGCAGCCAGTCGGTGGACACTGAAGCTTTCTTT.

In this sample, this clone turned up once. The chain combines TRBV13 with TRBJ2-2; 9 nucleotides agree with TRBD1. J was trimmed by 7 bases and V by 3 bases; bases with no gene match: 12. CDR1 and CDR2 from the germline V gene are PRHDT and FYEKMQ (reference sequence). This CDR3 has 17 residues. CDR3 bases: TGTGCCAGCAGCTTTATACGGACAGGGGCGAATGGCGGGGAGCTGTTTTTT. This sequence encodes CASSFIRTGANGGELFF.

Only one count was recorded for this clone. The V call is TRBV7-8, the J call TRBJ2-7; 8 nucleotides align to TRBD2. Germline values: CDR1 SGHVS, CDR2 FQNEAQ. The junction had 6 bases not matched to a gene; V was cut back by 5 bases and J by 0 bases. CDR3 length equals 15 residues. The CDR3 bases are TGTGCCAGCAGCCCTCTGGCGGGGGGCTCCTACGAGCAGTACTTC. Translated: CASSPLAGGSYEQYF.

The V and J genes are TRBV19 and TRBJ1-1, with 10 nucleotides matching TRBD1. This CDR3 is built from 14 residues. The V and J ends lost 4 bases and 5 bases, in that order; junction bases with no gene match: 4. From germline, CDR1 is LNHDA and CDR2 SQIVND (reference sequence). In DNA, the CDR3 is TGTGCCAGTAGTACCCGGACAGGGGGGACTGAAGCTTTCTTT. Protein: CASSTRTGGTEAFF.

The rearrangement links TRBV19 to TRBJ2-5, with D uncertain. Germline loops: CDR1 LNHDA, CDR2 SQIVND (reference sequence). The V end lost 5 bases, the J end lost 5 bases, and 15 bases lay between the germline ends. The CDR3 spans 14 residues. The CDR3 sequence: CASSPSRSSETQYF. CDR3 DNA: TGTGCCAGTAGTCCCTCCCGGTCGTCGGAGACCCAGTACTTC.

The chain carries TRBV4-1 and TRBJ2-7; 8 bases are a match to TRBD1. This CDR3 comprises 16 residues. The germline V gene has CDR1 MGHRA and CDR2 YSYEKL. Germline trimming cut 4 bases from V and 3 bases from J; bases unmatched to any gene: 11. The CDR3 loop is CASSLSSGTGVYEQYF. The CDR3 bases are TGCGCCAGCAGCCTCAGTTCCGGGACAGGAGTCTACGAGCAGTACTTC.

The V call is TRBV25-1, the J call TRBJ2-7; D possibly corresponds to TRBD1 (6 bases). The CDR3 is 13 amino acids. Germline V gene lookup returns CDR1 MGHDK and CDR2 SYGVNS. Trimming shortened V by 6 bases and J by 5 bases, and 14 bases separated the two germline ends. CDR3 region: CASSDPGVHEQYF. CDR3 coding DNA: TGTGCCAGCAGCGACCCAGGGGTCCACGAGCAGTACTTC.

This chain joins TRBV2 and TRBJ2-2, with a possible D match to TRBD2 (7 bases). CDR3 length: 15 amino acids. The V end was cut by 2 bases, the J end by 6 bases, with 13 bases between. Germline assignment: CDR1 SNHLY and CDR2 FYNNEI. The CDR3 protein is CASSEIRGGAGELFF. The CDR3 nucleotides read TGTGCCAGCAGTGAAATCAGGGGAGGGGCCGGGGAGCTGTTTTTT. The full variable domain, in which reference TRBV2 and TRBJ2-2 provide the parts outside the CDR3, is EPEVTQTPSHQVTQMGQEVILRCVPISNHLYFYWYRQILGQKVEFLVSFYNNEISEKSEIFDDQFSVERPDGSNFTLKIRSTKLEDSAMYFCASSEIRGGAGELFFGEGSRLTVL.